This entry lists 21 T cell receptor beta chains sequenced from one sample in a study of identifying expanded T cells in peripheral blood. TCRdb's table, derived via immunoSEQ multiplex PCR, lists solely in-frame clones and lacks some. Here the sample spans over 75,000 clones, about 91% being singletons. The sequenced sample was blood. The receptors derive from a person aged 18 to 70 in good health.

The V call is TRBV12-5, the J call TRBJ2-1; 10 positions match TRBD2. The ends lost 1 base at V and 7 bases at J; junction bases unmatched: 4. Germline-derived CDR1 and CDR2 are LGHNT and FRNRAP. This CDR3 region has 15 residues. CDR3 residues: CASGLGLAGVNEQFF. The DNA for the CDR3 is TGTGCTAGTGGTTTGGGGCTAGCGGGAGTGAATGAGCAGTTCTTC.

The genes are TRBV18 and TRBJ2-2; D assignment may be TRBD1 or TRBD2 (5 bases each). Germline CDR1 is KGHSH and CDR2 is LQKENI. Trimming removed 1 base from V and 4 bases from J, with 13 bases in between. The CDR3 totals 16 residues. CDR3 nucleotides: TGTGCCAGCTCACCACAGGGGATTCGGGGCACCGGGGAGCTGTTTTTT. Its protein is CASSPQGIRGTGELFF.

Only one count was recorded for this clone. This chain connects TRBV7-7 to TRBJ2-7; 7 bases agree with TRBD2. This CDR3 contains 15 residues. With V trimmed by 1 base and J by 1 base, 4 bases remained unmatched. The germline CDR1 and CDR2 sequences are SSHAT and FNYEAQ (reference sequence). The CDR3 nucleotides are TGTGCCAGCAGCTTAGGGCAGGGAGGGTCCTACGAGCAGTACTTC. Translating it yields CASSLGQGGSYEQYF.

The genes are TRBV28 and TRBJ1-2; D not certain. This CDR3 spans 14 amino acids. CDR1 is MDHEN and CDR2 is SYDVKM in the germline V gene. Trimming shortened V by 2 bases and J by 4 bases, and 11 bases separated the two germline ends. For the CDR3, the DNA is TGTGCCAGCAGTTTAGTCCAGAAGAGCTATGGCTACACCTTC. Translated: CASSLVQKSYGYTF.

This chain uses TRBV19 with TRBJ2-3; 7 positions agree with TRBD2. V shed 1 base and J 0 bases; nucleotides not matched to a gene: 7. The CDR3 spans 17 residues. Germline lookup yields CDR1 LNHDA and CDR2 SQIVND (reference sequence). In nucleotides, the CDR3 is TGTGCCAGTAGTATAGGGACTAGGGTCATAAGCACAGATACGCAGTATTTT. It encodes CASSIGTRVISTDTQYF. Based on the CDR3 plus reference TRBV19 and TRBJ2-3, the full variable domain is DGGITQSPKYLFRKEGQNVTLSCEQNLNHDAMYWYRQDPGQGLRLIYYSQIVNDFQKGDIAEGYSVSREKKESFPLTVTSAQKNPTAFYLCASSIGTRVISTDTQYFGPGTRLTVL.

There are a few counts of this clone. The rearrangement links TRBV10-3 to TRBJ2-6; 8 bases map to TRBD2. Looked up from germline, CDR1 is ENHRY and CDR2 is SYGVKD. The CDR3 has 14 residues. The V segment lost 8 bases and the J segment 4 bases; nucleotides outside the gene matches: 4. The CDR3 DNA reads as TGTGCCATCGCGGGGGGCTCGGGGGCCAACGTCCTGACTTTC. Amino acid sequence: CAIAGGSGANVLTF.

The chain employs TRBV28 and TRBJ2-7; D gene uncertain. The length of the CDR3 is 16 residues. V dropped 7 bases and J dropped 3 bases, with 22 bases sitting between them. CDR1 is MDHEN, CDR2 SYDVKM, per germline. CDR3 in amino acids: CASTTPGPQSRYEQYF. The CDR3 nucleotides read TGTGCCAGCACCACTCCGGGCCCCCAATCGCGCTACGAGCAGTACTTC.

This clone appeared a few times. This rearrangement joins TRBV6-1 to TRBJ1-2; 10 bases align to TRBD1. The V gene end was trimmed by 2 bases and the J gene end by 0 bases; junction bases not matched to a gene: 6. CDR3 length equals 17 residues. CDR1 is MNHNS, CDR2 SASEGT, per germline. The CDR3 coding sequence is TGTGCCAGCAGTGAACTGACAGGGGGCGCTTCTAACTATGGCTACACCTTC. It specifies CASSELTGGASNYGYTF.

The chain couples TRBV27 to TRBJ2-4; perhaps D is TRBD1 or TRBD2 (5 bases each). The CDR3 length is 14 residues. The germline gives CDR1 MNHEY, CDR2 SMNVEV (reference sequence). The V end was cut by 3 bases, the J end by 16 bases, with 22 bases between. CDR3 nucleotide sequence: TGTGCCAGCAGTTTGAGGCAGGGCCGAGGGAGTACCTACTTC. It encodes CASSLRQGRGSTYF.

The J gene is TRBJ1-5, the V gene TRBV11-2, with unresolved D. Trimming pared 0 bases from V and 1 base from J, leaving 1 base between. This CDR3 comprises 13 residues. CDR1 and CDR2 from the germline V gene are SGHAT and FQNNGV. This chain's CDR3 is CASSLESNQPQHF. In nucleotides, the CDR3 is TGTGCCAGCAGCTTAGAAAGCAATCAGCCCCAGCATTTT.

CDR3 residues: CASSLGLAGEGYEQYF. The CDR3 nucleotides are TGTGCCAGCAGCCTGGGACTAGCGGGAGAAGGATACGAGCAGTACTTC. V usage is TRBV4-2 and J usage is TRBJ2-7; 14 positions match TRBD2. The germline gives CDR1 LGHNA, CDR2 YNFKEQ. Unmatched junction bases numbered 6, after V lost 4 bases and J lost 4 bases. The CDR3 covers 16 residues.

The rearrangement uses TRBV7-9 and TRBJ2-1; 10 bases align to TRBD2. V gave up 7 bases and J gave up 4 bases; unmatched junction bases: 7. The CDR3 extends over 15 amino acids. CDR1 and CDR2 (germline): SEHNR, FQNEAQ (reference sequence). The CDR3 protein is CASIPGLAVYNEQFF. DNA for the CDR3: TGTGCCAGCATTCCCGGACTAGCGGTTTACAATGAGCAGTTCTTC.

The J gene is TRBJ1-2, the V gene TRBV5-5, with TRBD1 matching over 12 bases. The trim removed 4 bases at V and 9 bases at J, leaving 10 bases unmatched. Germline V CDR1 and CDR2: SGHKS, YYEKEE (reference sequence). CDR3 length equals 15 residues. This CDR3 is CASSPKGGQGASYTF. CDR3 DNA: TGTGCCAGCAGCCCAAAGGGGGGACAGGGGGCGAGCTACACCTTC.

The V call is TRBV7-3, the J call TRBJ2-2; D ambiguous. The CDR3 totals 14 residues. The germline V gene has CDR1 SGHTA and CDR2 FQGTGA. Trimming removed 2 bases from V and 5 bases from J, with 9 bases in between. The CDR3 loop is CASSLYQSTGELFF. Here the CDR3 DNA reads TGTGCCAGCAGCTTATATCAGAGTACCGGGGAGCTGTTTTTT.

This sequence joins TRBV18 and TRBJ2-7; D tentatively reads TRBD1 or TRBD2 (5 bases each). The CDR3 totals 14 residues. Germline assignment: CDR1 KGHSH and CDR2 LQKENI. V lost 3 bases to trimming and J lost 2 bases, with 11 bases between them. The CDR3 is CASSPGTETYEQYF. CDR3 in DNA: TGTGCCAGCTCACCGGGGACGGAGACCTACGAGCAGTACTTC. Using reference TRBV18 and TRBJ2-7 for the parts outside the CDR3, the full variable domain is NAGVMQNPRHLVRRRGQEARLRCSPMKGHSHVYWYRQLPEEGLKFMVYLQKENIIDESGMPKERFSAEFPKEGPSILRIQQVVRGDSAAYFCASSPGTETYEQYFGPGTRLTVT.

The chain carries TRBV29-1 and TRBJ2-3; 7 positions agree with TRBD2. The CDR3 length is 16 residues. Germline V CDR1 and CDR2: SQVTM, ANQGSEA. V was pared by 5 bases and J by 4 bases, with 15 bases of the junction left unmatched. CDR3 loop: CSVRRGGASGADTQYF. CDR3 DNA sequence: TGCAGCGTTCGGAGGGGAGGGGCTAGCGGCGCAGATACGCAGTATTTT.

The CDR3 region has the DNA TGTGCCAGCAGTTCCCGAGCAAGACTAGCGGGGGGCGATGAGCAGTTCTTC. As protein: CASSSRARLAGGDEQFF. The rearrangement joins TRBV27 to TRBJ2-1, with 13 bases that match TRBD2. V lost 4 bases, J lost 8 bases, and 11 bases stayed unmatched. Germline V gives CDR1 MNHEY, CDR2 SMNVEV (reference sequence). The CDR3 extends over 17 amino acids.

The rearrangement uses TRBV7-8 and TRBJ2-1, with D perhaps being TRBD1 or TRBD2 (5 bases each). Germline CDR1 reads SGHVS; CDR2 reads FQNEAQ. Trimming removed 3 bases from V and 0 bases from J, with 9 bases in between. The CDR3 is 15 amino acids. The CDR3 DNA is TGTGCCAGCAGCTTGGGACCTGGCTCCTACAATGAGCAGTTCTTC. This encodes CASSLGPGSYNEQFF.

This clone appeared a single time. The rearrangement links TRBV6-5 to TRBJ1-1, with TRBD1 matching 10 bases. V lost 2 bases, J lost 2 bases, and 2 bases stayed unmatched. Germline-derived CDR1 and CDR2 are MNHEY and SVGAGI. This CDR3 spans 15 amino acids. Here the CDR3 reads CASSYDRGQNTEAFF. CDR3 bases: TGTGCCAGCAGTTACGACAGGGGGCAAAACACTGAAGCTTTCTTT.

The J gene is TRBJ2-2, the V gene TRBV6-4; maybe TRBD1 (5 bases). Trimming cost V 6 bases and J 5 bases, with 10 bases left between them. The CDR3 runs 13 residues. Germline CDR1 and CDR2: MRHNA and SNTAGT. The CDR3 protein is CASSPTATGELFF. DNA of the CDR3: TGTGCCAGCAGCCCGACAGCTACCGGGGAGCTGTTTTTT.

The chain employs TRBV30 and TRBJ1-4; D uncertain. Looked up from germline, CDR1 is GTSNPN and CDR2 is SVGIG (reference sequence). The V end lost 2 bases, the J end lost 0 bases, and 4 bases lay between the germline ends. The CDR3 covers 13 residues. This CDR3 is CAWSFATNEKLFF. The CDR3 DNA is TGTGCCTGGAGTTTTGCAACTAATGAAAAACTGTTTTTT.